The entry below gives a single TCR beta chain sequence along with its context. Its cognate antigen is unknown. The length of the CDR3 is 13 residues. Germline assignment: CDR1 LGHDT and CDR2 YNNKEL (reference sequence). Trimming took off 1 base at V and 2 bases at J, with 6 bases between the two ends. The library was built from about 400 ng RNA with molecular barcoded adaptors for alpha/delta and beta/gamma chains. TCRdb called the reads again in MiXCR, with one record for every CDR3 protein. The repertoire holds about 57,000 distinct CDR3 sequences, with more than 11% as singletons. The data belong to a study of read filtering for tumor transcriptome and immune sequencing. Background on the study: Among patients, some 17 were male and approximately 15 female, aged about 45 to 90 (mean around 66).

Study-wide findings and caveats: IR-seq and RNA-seq agreed better without single-read clonotypes. The sorted CD138-negative fraction was a mixed bone marrow immune population, not purified T cells.

This receptor was taken from a donor at least 40 years old with multiple myeloma. The chain employs TRBV3-1 and TRBJ2-7, with a tentative D call TRBD2 (6 bases). The sample consisted of a population of CD138-negative cells sorted from bone marrow. DNA of the CDR3: TGTGCCAGCAGCCAAGGACTAGCCTACGAGCAGTACTTC. This encodes CASSQGLAYEQYF.